The rows below give T cell receptor beta chains drawn from one sample of a study of T cell repertoires in cytomegalovirus infection. What these receptors recognize is not known. TCRdb re-derived calls from the reads in MiXCR, one entry per CDR3 protein. Among some 920,000 distinct CDR3 sequences listed, around 30% were seen once. The starting material was cultured CD8+ T cells from PBMCs, obtained from culture after CMV antigen stimulation. The source of these receptors is a human donor in good health (CMV status not recorded). Some clones in this sample may be carry-over from other donors' samples. CDR3s include the opening cysteine and the closing phenylalanine or tryptophan. The D gene is left open where the match is weak. The size field is filled for only some rows; it gives once, few, many or a size class.

TRBV9	-	-	TRBJ1-4	TGTGCCAGCAGCGCCCGACAGGCCGGATTTGGTGAAAAACTGTTTTTT	CASSARQAGFGEKLFF
TRBV23-1	-	-	TRBJ2-1	TGCGCCAGCAGTCAATCGGCACGTTACAATGAGCAGTTCTTC	CASSQSARYNEQFF
TRBV5-6	few	-	TRBJ2-4	TGTGCCAGCAGCTCTTACGGCGGAGCCAAAAACATTCAGTACTTC	CASSSYGGAKNIQYF
TRBV6-1	-	-	TRBJ1-5	TGTGCCAGCAGTGAAATTCACCACGGGCAGCCCCAGCATTTT	CASSEIHHGQPQHF
TRBV12-3/TRBV12-4	few	TRBD2	TRBJ2-1	TGTGCCAGCAGTTTAGTAGGCGGGGGGTTGGATGAGCAGTTCTTC	CASSLVGGGLDEQFF
TRBV7-9	-	-	TRBJ2-5	TGTGCCAGCAGCTTGAACGGGGTTGCGTTACGGGAGACCCAGTACTTC	CASSLNGVALRETQYF
TRBV7-9	-	-	TRBJ2-1	TGTGCCAGCAGCCGGGGGGCCTGGGAGCAGTTCTTC	CASSRGAWEQFF
TRBV11-2	-	-	TRBJ2-3	TGTGCCAGCAGCTTTAGGCTGCTAGGCACAGATACGCAGTATTTT	CASSFRLLGTDTQYF
TRBV9	few	TRBD2	TRBJ2-1	TGTGCCAGCAGCGTACGAGCGGGGGGCTCCTACAATGAGCAGTTCTTC	CASSVRAGGSYNEQFF
TRBV12-3/TRBV12-4	few	-	TRBJ1-2	TGTGCCAGCAGTTTTGGGGACCTCTACACCTTC	CASSFGDLYTF
TRBV2	few	TRBD2	TRBJ2-3	TGTGCCAACACTTTGACTAGCGGGGGGGATACGCAGTATTTT	CANTLTSGGDTQYF
TRBV10-3	-	TRBD2	TRBJ2-3	TGTGCCATCAGGATGACTAGCGGTCTTGGTGTCGATACGCAGTATTTT	CAIRMTSGLGVDTQYF
TRBV7-6	-	-	TRBJ2-2	TGTGCCAGCAGCCGCGAACAGAGATCCGGGGAGCTGTTTTTT	CASSREQRSGELFF
TRBV11-2	few	-	TRBJ2-7	TGTGCCAGCATGAAGTTCAGGGAAGACGAGCAGTACTTC	CASMKFREDEQYF
TRBV4-1	few	TRBD1	TRBJ2-3	TGCGCCAGCAGCCTCACAGGGGTAACAGATACGCAGTATTTT	CASSLTGVTDTQYF
TRBV7-9	few	-	TRBJ2-5	TGTGCCAGCAGCCCAACCGGGGGACTCCACCGCAAGTCCCAGTACTTC	CASSPTGGLHRKSQYF
TRBV7-9	few	TRBD2	TRBJ2-1	TGTGCCAGCAGCTTAAGGCTAGCGGGGGAGAAAATCGGGTCCTACAATGAGCAGTTCTTC	CASSLRLAGEKIGSYNEQFF
TRBV4-1	few	-	TRBJ1-2	TGCGCCAGCAGCCAAGATCGGGGGGCGGATTTTGGCTACACCTTC	CASSQDRGADFGYTF
TRBV15	-	-	TRBJ2-5	TGTGCCACCAGCTCAAGTCAGGTCCTACTCCAAGAGACCCAGTACTTC	CATSSSQVLLQETQYF
TRBV6-2/TRBV6-3	-	-	TRBJ1-5	TGTGCCAGCAGTGTCGACCCCTGGGCTCCTGTTCGAGGTCAGCCCCAGCATTTT	CASSVDPWAPVRGQPQHF
TRBV7-9	many	-	TRBJ2-1	TGTGCCAGCAGCCCCCTCACTAGCATCTCCTACAATGAGCAGTTCTTC	CASSPLTSISYNEQFF
TRBV14	-	TRBD1	TRBJ2-2	TGTGCCAGCAGCCAAGTCGGGACAGGATACACCGGGGAGCTGTTTTTT	CASSQVGTGYTGELFF
TRBV5-1	-	-	TRBJ1-6	TGCGCCAGCAGCTTGGGAACTCCGGGGGTAGAATCACCCCTCCACTTT	CASSLGTPGVESPLHF
TRBV11-2	-	-	TRBJ1-2	TGTGCCAGCACACTGGGGGCGCAAGGTGGCTACACCTTC	CASTLGAQGGYTF
TRBV7-4	-	TRBD2	TRBJ2-5	TGTGCCAGCAGCGGGGGACTAGCGGGGGGATACCAAGAGACCCAGTACTTC	CASSGGLAGGYQETQYF
TRBV19	few	-	TRBJ2-3	TGTGCCAGTCGCCAGGCGTACCGCACAGATACGCAGTATTTT	CASRQAYRTDTQYF
TRBV7-6	many	-	TRBJ2-7	TGTGCCAGCAGCTTTCTTAGGGGGGACGAGCAGTACTTC	CASSFLRGDEQYF
TRBV20-1	few	-	TRBJ2-3	TGCAGTGCTAGAGATTGGACAGAACTTATTAGCACAGATACGCAGTATTTT	CSARDWTELISTDTQYF